The 20 T cell receptor beta chains presented below share a single source sample, sequenced in a study of technical replicates of blood from a handful of donors. Profiled with immunoSEQ multiplex PCR; TCRdb holds only in-frame clones, not every one. The data show about 81,000 clones, 75% to 85% seen once. The source material was PBMCs. Source of these receptors: a human donor in good health. Some clones in this sample may be carry-over from other donors' samples.

The rearrangement uses TRBV7-2 and TRBJ2-2, with 9 bases identical to TRBD2. In germline, CDR1 is SGHTA, CDR2 FQGNSA. CDR3 length equals 16 residues. The ends lost 5 bases at V and 11 bases at J; junction bases unmatched: 15. The CDR3 spells CASSQTRWASGKELFF. CDR3 DNA sequence: TGTGCCAGCAGCCAAACGAGGTGGGCTAGCGGGAAAGAGCTGTTTTTT.

The chain employs TRBV5-1 and TRBJ2-5, with a possible D match to TRBD2 (5 bases). This CDR3 spans 14 amino acids. Trimming left V 0 bases short and J 0 bases short, with 6 bases between. Germline V lookup: CDR1 SGHRS, CDR2 YFSETQ. In nucleotides, the CDR3 is TGCGCCAGCAGCTTGGGGCGGGACCAAGAGACCCAGTACTTC. Its protein product is CASSLGRDQETQYF.

This clone was seen just once. The chain couples TRBV7-6 to TRBJ2-1; TRBD2 agrees at 15 bases. CDR1 is SGHVS and CDR2 is FNYEAQ in the germline V gene. This CDR3 contains 16 residues. V lost 5 bases, J lost 9 bases, and 8 bases stayed unmatched. The CDR3 loop reads CASSRWTSGGATEQFF. DNA of the CDR3: TGTGCCAGCAGCCGATGGACTAGCGGGGGGGCGACTGAGCAGTTCTTC.

The chain joins TRBV2 to TRBJ2-7; D is possibly TRBD2 (6 bases). The length of the CDR3 is 12 residues. The V gene lost 6 bases and the J gene lost 0 bases, with 6 bases spanning the gap. Germline assignment: CDR1 SNHLY and CDR2 FYNNEI. The CDR3 region is CASRRDSYEQYF. In DNA, the CDR3 is TGTGCCAGCAGGCGGGACTCCTACGAGCAGTACTTC. The variable domain in full, completed from reference TRBV2 and TRBJ2-7, reads EPEVTQTPSHQVTQMGQEVILRCVPISNHLYFYWYRQILGQKVEFLVSFYNNEISEKSEIFDDQFSVERPDGSNFTLKIRSTKLEDSAMYFCASRRDSYEQYFGPGTRLTVT.

The chain couples TRBV11-3 to TRBJ2-2, with D tentatively TRBD2 (5 bases). Trimming stripped 5 bases from V and 0 bases from J, with 10 bases between. Germline V gene sequence: CDR1 SGHNT, CDR2 YENEEA. The CDR3 totals 15 residues. CDR3 nucleotides: TGTGCCAGCAGCGTCGGGAAAACGAACACCGGGGAGCTGTTTTTT. This gives the protein CASSVGKTNTGELFF. The full variable domain, its missing parts supplied by reference TRBV11-3 and TRBJ2-2, is EAGVVQSPRYKIIEKKQPVAFWCNPISGHNTLYWYLQNLGQGPELLIRYENEEAVDDSQLPKDRFSAERLKGVDSTLKIQPAELGDSAVYLCASSVGKTNTGELFFGEGSRLTVL.

The rearrangement uses TRBV27 and TRBJ2-5; 9 bases are a match to TRBD1. From germline, CDR1 is MNHEY and CDR2 SMNVEV (reference sequence). The CDR3 length is 13 residues. The V gene end was trimmed by 6 bases and the J gene end by 5 bases; junction bases not matched to a gene: 4. CDR3 residues: CASSPGTGETQYF. The CDR3 nucleotides read TGTGCCAGCAGCCCCGGGACAGGGGAGACCCAGTACTTC.

The chain has TRBV28 and TRBJ1-2, with 7 bases that match TRBD1. V dropped 1 base and J dropped 6; count of bases not matched to a gene: 8. Germline V gene lookup returns CDR1 MDHEN and CDR2 SYDVKM. This CDR3 is built from 15 residues. In DNA form, the CDR3 reads TGTGCCAGCAGTTTATTAGAAGACAGGGTGGATGGCTACACCTTC. This translates into CASSLLEDRVDGYTF.

This clone was detected a few times. The rearrangement uses TRBV18 and TRBJ1-6, with D perhaps matching TRBD1 (5 bases). CDR3 length: 14 residues. Germline assignment: CDR1 KGHSH and CDR2 LQKENI. V lost 3 bases to trimming and J lost 10 bases, with 13 bases between them. The CDR3, as DNA: TGTGCCAGCTCACCCCAGGGCCCGGAATCACCCCTCCACTTT. Its translation is CASSPQGPESPLHF.

The V and J genes are TRBV7-2 and TRBJ2-7; 8 bases fit TRBD2. The CDR3 contains 17 residues. Germline assignment: CDR1 SGHTA and CDR2 FQGNSA. The V segment lost 1 base and the J segment 0 bases; nucleotides outside the gene matches: 8. CDR3 nucleotide sequence: TGTGCCAGCAGCTTAGAGGACGGGGGGGCGAGCTCCTACGAGCAGTACTTC. It translates to CASSLEDGGASSYEQYF.

The sample holds a few counts of this clone. The rearrangement joins TRBV30 to TRBJ2-5; 11 bases match TRBD2. CDR3 length equals 14 residues. Germline V gene data show CDR1 as GTSNPN and CDR2 as SVGIG (reference sequence). The V segment lost 8 bases and the J segment 3 bases; nucleotides outside the gene matches: 8. The CDR3 loop reads CAGRLAGGKETQYF. In DNA, the CDR3 is TGTGCCGGACGTCTAGCGGGGGGAAAAGAGACCCAGTACTTC.

This clone occurred once. V usage is TRBV7-9 and J usage is TRBJ2-2; 12 bases match TRBD2. CDR1 and CDR2 (germline): SEHNR, FQNEAQ (reference sequence). CDR3 length: 17 amino acids. V shed 2 bases, J shed 7 bases, and the junction held 8 bases outside the gene matches. CDR3 coding DNA: TGTGCCAGCAGCTTATCGCTAGCGGGGGGGCCGTTCGGGGAGCTGTTTTTT. Translated: CASSLSLAGGPFGELFF.

The sample holds one count of this clone. The genes are TRBV7-9 and TRBJ1-5, with a possible D match to TRBD1 (5 bases). Germline V gene lookup returns CDR1 SEHNR and CDR2 FQNEAQ (reference sequence). The CDR3 is 15 residues long. Trimming pared 1 base from V and 6 bases from J, leaving 13 bases between. The CDR3 protein is CASSLGGDYGQPQHF. For the CDR3, the DNA is TGTGCCAGCAGCTTAGGGGGGGATTATGGTCAGCCCCAGCATTTT. Drawing the rest from reference TRBV7-9 and TRBJ1-5, the complete variable domain is DTGVSQNPRHKITKRGQNVTFRCDPISEHNRLYWYRQTLGQGPEFLTYFQNEAQLEKSRLLSDRFSAERPKGSFSTLEIQRTEQGDSAMYLCASSLGGDYGQPQHFGDGTRLSIL.

This chain uses TRBV7-3 with TRBJ2-2, with TRBD1 matching 8 bases. V lost 1 base to trimming and J lost 5 bases; unmatched junction nucleotides: 3. The CDR3 runs 15 residues. Germline CDR1 reads SGHTA; CDR2 reads FQGTGA. CDR3 residues: CASSLRQGATGELFF. DNA of the CDR3: TGTGCCAGCAGCTTAAGGCAGGGGGCGACCGGGGAGCTGTTTTTT.

V gene TRBV5-1 combines with J gene TRBJ2-7; TRBD2 matches 7 bases. The CDR3 is made up of 15 amino acids. The J segment lost 2 bases and the V segment lost 0 bases, leaving 5 bases of the junction unmatched. Germline V lookup: CDR1 SGHRS, CDR2 YFSETQ. In DNA form, the CDR3 reads TGCGCCAGCAGCTTGGGAGCGGGAACTCCCTACGAGCAGTACTTC. As protein: CASSLGAGTPYEQYF.

This clone was seen once. The chain is built from TRBV29-1 and TRBJ1-1; D gene unclear. The CDR3 covers 13 residues. Germline V gene sequence: CDR1 SQVTM, CDR2 ANQGSEA. Trimming stripped 4 bases from V and 4 bases from J, with 13 bases between. The CDR3 region has the DNA TGCAGCGTTGTACCGGGGTTCGGCACTGAAGCTTTCTTT. It encodes CSVVPGFGTEAFF.

The chain has TRBV18 and TRBJ1-5; D uncertain. Germline V gives CDR1 KGHSH, CDR2 LQKENI. The CDR3 runs to 14 residues. Trimming pared 3 bases from V and 5 bases from J, leaving 11 bases between. The DNA of the CDR3 is TGTGCCAGCTCACCTATAAACAGAGATCAGCCCCAGCATTTT. Residues: CASSPINRDQPQHF. The full variable domain, in which reference TRBV18 and TRBJ1-5 provide the parts outside the CDR3, is NAGVMQNPRHLVRRRGQEARLRCSPMKGHSHVYWYRQLPEEGLKFMVYLQKENIIDESGMPKERFSAEFPKEGPSILRIQQVVRGDSAAYFCASSPINRDQPQHFGDGTRLSIL.

Comments on this clone: Sequence at one end of the junction differs from germline and may be a read error. The chain recombines TRBV7-7 with TRBJ2-7; 12 bases map to TRBD2. The CDR3 runs to 15 residues. Per germline, CDR1 SSHAT and CDR2 FNYEAQ (reference sequence). The CDR3 sequence is CASSPRLAGVGEQYF. The DNA for the CDR3 is TGTGCTAGCAGCCCCCGACTAGCGGGAGTGGGTGAGCAGTACTTC.

CDR3 DNA: TGTGCCAGCAGCAAAGGTTCGGGACAGGCCTACGAGCAGTACTTC. Protein: CASSKGSGQAYEQYF. The V call is TRBV21-1, the J call TRBJ2-7; the table's D gene call, TRBD1, was not cross checked with the DNA. TRBV21-1 corresponds to a pseudogene. This CDR3 comprises 15 residues.

CDR3 coding DNA: TGCGCCAGCAGCCAAGATCTTTGGCCGCAAGAGACCCAGTACTTC. This codes for CASSQDLWPQETQYF. This rearrangement joins TRBV4-1 to TRBJ2-5, with D unresolved. Germline V gives CDR1 MGHRA, CDR2 YSYEKL. V was shortened by 0 bases and J by 2 bases, with 10 bases between the two germline ends. The CDR3 has 15 residues.

The gene calls are TRBV11-3 and TRBJ2-1; D is unresolved. Germline CDR1 and CDR2: SGHNT and YENEEA. V was pared by 0 bases and J by 0 bases, with 6 bases between. The CDR3 spans 15 residues. CDR3 DNA sequence: TGTGCCAGCAGCTTAGATCCGAGCTCCTACAATGAGCAGTTCTTC. It translates to CASSLDPSSYNEQFF. Full variable domain (outside the CDR3, taken from reference TRBV11-3 and TRBJ2-1): EAGVVQSPRYKIIEKKQPVAFWCNPISGHNTLYWYLQNLGQGPELLIRYENEEAVDDSQLPKDRFSAERLKGVDSTLKIQPAELGDSAVYLCASSLDPSSYNEQFFGPGTRLTVL.